Following are 30 T cell receptor beta chains from one sample sequenced in a study of blood T cell repertoires in COVID-19. Sequenced by immunoSEQ multiplex PCR; TCRdb stores in-frame clones only, minus some. The top ten hold roughly 13% of the sample, which has about 100,000 clones, about 82% seen once. The sequencing input was peripheral blood. Receptors were obtained from a woman in her fifties or sixties in a cohort sampled during active or convalescent COVID-19.

The gene calls are TRBV6-2 or TRBV6-3 and TRBJ2-7; weak D call: TRBD2 (6 bases). The CDR3 extends over 15 amino acids. The V gene's germline CDR1 is MNHEY and CDR2 SVGEGT. Trimming cost V 6 bases and J 0 bases, with 15 bases left between them. Here the CDR3 DNA reads TGTGCCAGCAGCCCCGCTCTAGCGTTCTCCTACGAGCAGTACTTC. Amino acids: CASSPALAFSYEQYF.

This clone showed up just once. V usage is TRBV19 and J usage is TRBJ1-2; TRBD1 matches 10 bases. Germline V gene sequence: CDR1 LNHDA, CDR2 SQIVND (reference sequence). This CDR3 spans 13 amino acids. The V gene end was trimmed by 5 bases and the J gene end by 5 bases; junction bases not matched to a gene: 2. The CDR3 DNA reads TGTGCCAGTAGTTGGGGACAGGGGTATGGCTACACCTTC. It translates to CASSWGQGYGYTF.

This clone was detected only a few times. The chain is built from TRBV3-1 (or the pseudogene TRBV3-2) and TRBJ2-2; D not resolved. This CDR3 spans 15 amino acids. Per germline, CDR1 LGHDT and CDR2 YNNKEL (reference sequence). V was pared by 1 base and J by 2 bases, with 8 bases between. The CDR3 DNA is TGTGCCAGCAGCCAAGCGCCCCTAAACACCGGGGAGCTGTTTTTT. As protein: CASSQAPLNTGELFF.

In this sample, this clone turned up a few times. The chain employs TRBV5-4 and TRBJ2-7; D perhaps matches TRBD1 (5 bases). The CDR3 is 15 residues long. V lost 0 bases, J lost 3 bases, and 13 bases lay in between. Germline V gene sequence: CDR1 SGHNT, CDR2 YYREEE (reference sequence). Here the CDR3 reads CASSLEPGLHYEQYF. CDR3 sequence (DNA): TGTGCCAGCAGCTTGGAGCCAGGGCTTCACTACGAGCAGTACTTC.

The chain has TRBV19 and TRBJ1-3; D unresolved. CDR3 length equals 16 residues. V was cut by 5 bases and J by 0 bases, with 14 bases left in between. Germline CDR1 is LNHDA and CDR2 is SQIVND (reference sequence). The CDR3 loop reads CASSPRTVSSGNTIYF. CDR3 coding DNA: TGTGCCAGTAGTCCCCGGACTGTCAGCTCTGGAAACACCATATATTTT.

V is TRBV7-9 and J is TRBJ2-7; D gene unclear. Germline V lookup: CDR1 SEHNR, CDR2 FQNEAQ (reference sequence). V was shortened by 4 bases and J by 4 bases, with 8 bases between the two germline ends. The CDR3 consists of 12 residues. The CDR3 here is CASSSDWYEQYF. The CDR3 nucleotides read TGTGCCAGCAGCTCAGACTGGTACGAGCAGTACTTC.

The V call is TRBV18, the J call TRBJ2-7, with 7 bases aligning to TRBD2. V shed 3 bases and J 2 bases; nucleotides not matched to a gene: 7. Germline lookup yields CDR1 KGHSH and CDR2 LQKENI. The CDR3 extends over 15 amino acids. The CDR3, as DNA: TGTGCCAGCTCACCGAAGCGGGACGTCCCCTACGAGCAGTACTTC. Encoded protein: CASSPKRDVPYEQYF.

The CDR3 here is CASSPVYNSPLHF. CDR3 nucleotides: TGTGCCAGCAGCCCGGTTTATAATTCACCCCTCCACTTT. The J gene is TRBJ1-6, the V gene TRBV3-1 (or the pseudogene TRBV3-2); the D is unclear. There are 13 residues in the CDR3. Germline CDR1 LGHDT, CDR2 YNNKEL (reference sequence). V lost 4 bases and J lost 4, with 5 bases in between.

The table lists this clone with a count of one. The chain couples TRBV28 to TRBJ2-1; D is unclear. CDR3 size: 12 residues. Germline CDR1 is MDHEN and CDR2 is SYDVKM. Trimming shortened V by 6 bases and J by 5 bases, and 8 bases separated the two germline ends. CDR3 DNA: TGTGCCAGCAGCTTTACTAACAATGAGCAGTTCTTC. It translates to CASSFTNNEQFF.

V is TRBV29-1 and J is TRBJ1-4; 7 bases are shared with TRBD1. With 4 bases clipped from V and 8 bases from J, the junction kept 7 bases outside the gene matches. The germline gives CDR1 SQVTM, CDR2 ANQGSEA. The CDR3 has 13 residues. CDR3 bases: TGCAGCGTTGGAACAGGGGTTCAAGAAAAACTGTTTTTT. It codes for CSVGTGVQEKLFF.

The rearrangement uses TRBV28 and TRBJ2-1; D is unresolved. Germline loops: CDR1 MDHEN, CDR2 SYDVKM. The ends were cut back, 3 bases at V and 0 bases at J, with 6 bases in the middle. The CDR3 is 14 residues long. CDR3 nucleotide sequence: TGTGCCAGCAGTTTTTTGAGCTCCTACAATGAGCAGTTCTTC. This encodes CASSFLSSYNEQFF.

The rearrangement uses TRBV15 and TRBJ2-5; 8 bases map to TRBD1. The ends lost 3 bases at V and 5 bases at J; junction bases unmatched: 2. The length of the CDR3 is 13 residues. Germline CDR1 and CDR2: LNHNV and YYDKDF (reference sequence). CDR3 region: CATSRGQVETQYF. CDR3 DNA: TGTGCCACCAGCAGGGGACAGGTGGAGACCCAGTACTTC.

This chain joins TRBV2 and TRBJ2-1; D is possibly TRBD2 (5 bases). The CDR3 sequence is 15 residues long. V was pared by 5 bases and J by 1 base, with 12 bases between. From germline, CDR1 is SNHLY and CDR2 FYNNEI. The CDR3 protein is CASSPASGSYNEQFF. CDR3 DNA sequence: TGTGCCAGCAGTCCAGCGTCGGGATCCTACAATGAGCAGTTCTTC.

This clone appeared a single time. The gene calls are TRBV10-1 and TRBJ2-2, with D perhaps TRBD2 (5 bases). This CDR3 has 16 amino acids. Germline lookup yields CDR1 WNHNN and CDR2 SYGVQD (reference sequence). V was cut by 0 bases and J by 2 bases, with 10 bases left in between. CDR3 residues: CASSESGAANTGELFF. CDR3 nucleotide sequence: TGCGCCAGCAGTGAGTCGGGAGCGGCCAACACCGGGGAGCTGTTTTTT.

V gene TRBV2 combines with J gene TRBJ1-3; D is ambiguous. Germline CDR1 is SNHLY and CDR2 is FYNNEI. The V end was cut by 2 bases, the J end by 3 bases, with 14 bases between. The CDR3 sequence is 16 residues long. The CDR3 is CASSERPLVGGNTIYF. In nucleotides, the CDR3 is TGTGCCAGCAGTGAACGTCCCCTTGTCGGTGGAAACACCATATATTTT.

V usage is TRBV30 and J usage is TRBJ2-2; TRBD1 might be the D (7 bases). The CDR3 runs to 15 residues. The V end lost 4 bases, the J end lost 1 base, and 13 bases lay between the germline ends. CDR1 and CDR2 (germline): GTSNPN, SVGIG (reference sequence). CDR3 amino acids: CAWMAGTVNTGELFF. The CDR3 DNA is TGTGCCTGGATGGCGGGGACAGTGAACACCGGGGAGCTGTTTTTT.

This rearrangement joins TRBV5-4 to TRBJ1-3; D is uncertain. The CDR3 length is 12 residues. CDR1 is SGHNT and CDR2 is YYREEE in the germline V gene (reference sequence). Trimming removed 5 bases from V and 4 bases from J, with 7 bases in between. The CDR3 DNA reads as TGTGCCAGCAGTTCCCAGGGAAACACCATATATTTT. Translation: CASSSQGNTIYF.

The chain employs TRBV4-1 and TRBJ2-1; 10 nucleotides match TRBD2. V was clipped by 0 bases and J by 10 bases; unmatched bases: 9. The CDR3 spans 16 residues. Germline V CDR1 and CDR2: MGHRA, YSYEKL. CDR3 residues: CASSQDSFLAGAEQFF. The CDR3 DNA follows: TGCGCCAGCAGCCAAGATTCCTTCCTAGCGGGAGCCGAGCAGTTCTTC.

The V gene is TRBV7-2, the J gene TRBJ1-2; D may be TRBD1 (6 bases). Germline CDR1 is SGHTA and CDR2 is FQGNSA. The germline V and J ends were trimmed by 0 bases and 6 bases, with 17 bases remaining between them. CDR3 length equals 16 residues. CDR3 protein: CASSLASFQGPDGYTF. In DNA form, the CDR3 reads TGTGCCAGCAGCTTAGCCAGTTTCCAGGGGCCAGATGGCTACACCTTC.

This chain joins TRBV2 and TRBJ2-1; 7 bases fit TRBD1. Germline values: CDR1 SNHLY, CDR2 FYNNEI. The CDR3 extends over 15 amino acids. The V gene end was trimmed by 3 bases and the J gene end by 6 bases; junction bases not matched to a gene: 8. The CDR3 DNA reads TGTGCCAGCAGTGAGGACAGGCGCTGGGGCAATGAGCAGTTCTTC. Translation gives CASSEDRRWGNEQFF.

This clone came up a few times. V and J are TRBV2 and TRBJ1-5; 8 bases map to TRBD1. V dropped 6 bases and J dropped 7; count of bases not matched to a gene: 11. CDR1 is SNHLY, CDR2 FYNNEI, per germline. CDR3 size: 15 residues. The CDR3 sequence is CASSVGTGGGQPQHF. The CDR3 DNA follows: TGTGCCAGCAGCGTCGGGACAGGCGGGGGACAGCCCCAGCATTTT. The variable domain in full, with the rest retrieved from reference TRBV2 and TRBJ1-5, is EPEVTQTPSHQVTQMGQEVILRCVPISNHLYFYWYRQILGQKVEFLVSFYNNEISEKSEIFDDQFSVERPDGSNFTLKIRSTKLEDSAMYFCASSVGTGGGQPQHFGDGTRLSIL.

The V call is TRBV9, the J call TRBJ1-1; no clear D gene. Germline V gene lookup returns CDR1 SGDLS and CDR2 YYNGEE. This CDR3 region has 15 residues. Trimming pared 4 bases from V and 4 bases from J, leaving 17 bases between. The CDR3 sequence is CASSPRWQVSTEAFF. The CDR3 region has the DNA TGTGCCAGCAGCCCCCGGTGGCAGGTCAGCACTGAAGCTTTCTTT.

The chain joins TRBV18 to TRBJ1-1; D is possibly TRBD1 (6 bases). CDR1 and CDR2 from the germline V gene are KGHSH and LQKENI. With 3 bases removed from V and 4 bases from J, the gap between germline ends came to 12 bases. The CDR3 is 14 amino acids. The CDR3 nucleotides are TGTGCCAGCTCACCGGCAGGGGAGATCACTGAAGCTTTCTTT. Translating it yields CASSPAGEITEAFF.

The rearrangement joins TRBV19 to TRBJ2-5; a weak D match, TRBD2 (5 bases). Germline V gene lookup returns CDR1 LNHDA and CDR2 SQIVND (reference sequence). V lost 4 bases to trimming and J lost 5 bases, with 14 bases between them. This CDR3 is 14 amino acids long. The DNA of the CDR3 is TGTGCCAGTAGTAGAGCGGCGTCCATGGAGACCCAGTACTTC. Protein sequence: CASSRAASMETQYF.

V is TRBV3-1 (or the pseudogene TRBV3-2) and J is TRBJ1-2; D is unclear. Germline CDR1 and CDR2: LGHDT and YNNKEL (reference sequence). CDR3 length: 12 residues. With 4 bases removed from V and 5 bases from J, the gap between germline ends came to 8 bases. CDR3 sequence reads: CASSPRGYGYTF. The CDR3 nucleotides read TGTGCCAGCAGCCCCAGAGGGTATGGCTACACCTTC.

The chain combines TRBV2 with TRBJ2-1; 7 bases agree with TRBD2. The CDR3 contains 14 residues. With 7 bases clipped from V and 5 bases from J, the junction kept 8 bases outside the gene matches. The germline gives CDR1 SNHLY, CDR2 FYNNEI. The CDR3 loop reads CASTPRGVDNEQFF. CDR3 coding DNA: TGTGCCAGCACTCCCCGGGGGGTCGACAATGAGCAGTTCTTC.

This chain uses TRBV2 with TRBJ1-4, with TRBD1 identical over 8 bases. The CDR3 covers 15 residues. The trim removed 6 bases at V and 3 bases at J, leaving 6 bases unmatched. Germline V CDR1 and CDR2: SNHLY, FYNNEI. CDR3 DNA sequence: TGTGCCAGCAGGGACACAGGGGGGCCTAATGAAAAACTGTTTTTT. As protein: CASRDTGGPNEKLFF.

This chain links TRBV3-1 (or the pseudogene TRBV3-2) with TRBJ1-2, with no clear D. The V end was cut by 0 bases, the J end by 4 bases, with 9 bases between. Germline V lookup: CDR1 LGHDT, CDR2 YNNKEL (reference sequence). CDR3 length: 14 amino acids. CDR3 loop: CASSQEEGGYGYTF. The CDR3 DNA reads as TGTGCCAGCAGCCAAGAGGAGGGCGGCTATGGCTACACCTTC.

The chain joins TRBV5-1 to TRBJ2-7, with a weak D call TRBD1 (6 bases). V gave up 0 bases and J gave up 3 bases, with 13 bases separating them. This CDR3 has 15 amino acids. Germline V gives CDR1 SGHRS, CDR2 YFSETQ. The CDR3 here is CASSLVSQGFYEQYF. CDR3 nucleotides: TGCGCCAGCAGCTTGGTTTCACAGGGCTTCTACGAGCAGTACTTC.

This clone was observed a few times. This rearrangement joins TRBV3-1 (or the pseudogene TRBV3-2) to TRBJ2-7; tentative D call: TRBD2 (6 bases). V lost 0 bases to trimming and J lost 7 bases, with 13 bases between them. The length of the CDR3 is 14 residues. The germline CDR1 and CDR2 sequences are LGHDT and YNNKEL (reference sequence). CDR3 DNA sequence: TGTGCCAGCAGCCAAGATCGTCGGCGGGGAGAGCAGTACTTC. This codes for CASSQDRRRGEQYF.